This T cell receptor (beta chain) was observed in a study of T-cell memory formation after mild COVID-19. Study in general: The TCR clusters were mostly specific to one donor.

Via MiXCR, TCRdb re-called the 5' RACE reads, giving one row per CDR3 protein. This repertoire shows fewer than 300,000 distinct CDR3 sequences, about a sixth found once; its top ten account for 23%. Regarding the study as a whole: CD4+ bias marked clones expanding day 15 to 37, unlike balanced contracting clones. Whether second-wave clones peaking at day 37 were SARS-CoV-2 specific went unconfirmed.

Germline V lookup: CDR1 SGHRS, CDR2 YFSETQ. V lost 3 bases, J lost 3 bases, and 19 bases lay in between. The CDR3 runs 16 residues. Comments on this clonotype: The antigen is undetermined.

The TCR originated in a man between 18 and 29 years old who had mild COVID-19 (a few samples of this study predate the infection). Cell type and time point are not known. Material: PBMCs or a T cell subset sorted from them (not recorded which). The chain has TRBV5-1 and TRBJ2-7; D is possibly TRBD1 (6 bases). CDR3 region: CASSWAGQPGDYEQYF. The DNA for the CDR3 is TGCGCCAGCAGCTGGGCTGGACAGCCCGGGGACTACGAGCAGTACTTC.